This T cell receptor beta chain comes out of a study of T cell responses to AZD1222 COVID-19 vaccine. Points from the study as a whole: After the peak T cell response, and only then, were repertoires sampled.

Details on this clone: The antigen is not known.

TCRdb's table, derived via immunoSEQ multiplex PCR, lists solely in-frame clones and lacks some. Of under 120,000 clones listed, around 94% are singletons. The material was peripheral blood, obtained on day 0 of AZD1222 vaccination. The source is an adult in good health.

The CDR3 coding sequence is TGTGCCAGCAGCCTGACAGGCCCCACCGGGGAGCTGTTTTTT. It specifies CASSLTGPTGELFF. The chain couples TRBV5-4 to TRBJ2-2; D perhaps matches TRBD1 (6 bases). V lost 4 bases and J 4 bases, leaving 11 bases between the germline ends. Germline CDR1 is SGHNT and CDR2 is YYREEE (reference sequence). The CDR3 runs to 14 residues.